The 5 T cell receptor beta chains below were found in one sample sequenced in a study of OX40 agonist ivuxolimab in advanced cancers. Assay: immunoSEQ multiplex PCR; the TCRdb copy retains only in-frame clones and omits some. The table has roughly 66,000 clones, 70% to 90% seen once. The starting material was CD4+ or CD8+ T cells sorted from blood, obtained in a trial of the OX40 agonist ivuxolimab. The receptor set was obtained from an adult with an advanced solid tumor such as melanoma, head and neck, liver or kidney cancer.

V gene TRBV15 combines with J gene TRBJ1-1, with D perhaps matching TRBD1 (5 bases). In germline, CDR1 is LNHNV, CDR2 YYDKDF (reference sequence). V gave up 1 base and J gave up 0 bases, with 9 bases separating them. The length of the CDR3 is 15 residues. Here the CDR3 reads CATSRALGVNTEAFF. The CDR3 nucleotides read TGTGCCACCAGCAGAGCACTGGGGGTGAACACTGAAGCTTTCTTT. Using reference TRBV15 and TRBJ1-1 for the parts outside the CDR3, the full variable domain is DAMVIQNPRYQVTQFGKPVTLSCSQTLNHNVMYWYQQKSSQAPKLLFHYYDKDFNNEADTPDNFQSRRPNTSFCFLDIRSPGLGDTAMYLCATSRALGVNTEAFFGQGTRLTVV.

The V gene is TRBV19, the J gene TRBJ1-2; D is uncertain. Trimming shortened V by 1 base and J by 2 bases, and 8 bases separated the two germline ends. The CDR3 spans 14 residues. Per germline, CDR1 LNHDA and CDR2 SQIVND (reference sequence). The CDR3, as DNA: TGTGCCAGTAGTATAGGTACACGGAACTATGGCTACACCTTC. Amino acid sequence: CASSIGTRNYGYTF. Drawing the rest from reference TRBV19 and TRBJ1-2, the complete variable domain is DGGITQSPKYLFRKEGQNVTLSCEQNLNHDAMYWYRQDPGQGLRLIYYSQIVNDFQKGDIAEGYSVSREKKESFPLTVTSAQKNPTAFYLCASSIGTRNYGYTFGSGTRLTVV.

The rearrangement links TRBV19 to TRBJ1-2; weak D call: TRBD1 (6 bases). CDR3 size: 14 residues. V lost 7 bases to trimming and J lost 3 bases, with 15 bases between them. Germline V gene data show CDR1 as LNHDA and CDR2 as SQIVND (reference sequence). The CDR3 nucleotides are TGTGCCAGTACCCTGGTTTGGACAGACTATGGCTACACCTTC. This gives the protein CASTLVWTDYGYTF.

This rearrangement joins TRBV6-5 to TRBJ2-3; TRBD1 is a possible D gene (5 bases). Germline CDR1 reads MNHEY; CDR2 reads SVGAGI. Trimming pared 0 bases from V and 5 bases from J, leaving 9 bases between. The CDR3 extends over 14 amino acids. This chain's CDR3 is CASSYSKGKDTQYF. The CDR3 DNA is TGTGCCAGCAGTTACTCGAAGGGGAAAGATACGCAGTATTTT.

The chain joins TRBV27 to TRBJ1-1; 7 nucleotides align to TRBD1. The trim removed 3 bases at V and 0 bases at J, leaving 10 bases unmatched. CDR1 and CDR2 (germline): MNHEY, SMNVEV (reference sequence). CDR3 length equals 17 residues. Written as DNA, the CDR3 is TGTGCCAGCAGTTTGGACAGGTTTGAGGTTTTGAACACTGAAGCTTTCTTT. It yields the protein CASSLDRFEVLNTEAFF.